This T cell receptor beta chain originates from a study of T cell changes during pregnancy in multiple sclerosis. Concerning this clone: One junction end does not reproduce the germline sequence, and a read error may be involved.

Germline CDR1 and CDR2: SGHVS and FQNEAQ. This CDR3 comprises 15 residues. Clones were read by immunoSEQ multiplex PCR, and TCRdb kept only the in-frame ones, dropping some. The sample yields approximately 28,000 clones, 92% seen once. This sequence was found in a female donor in good health, enrolled as a control in a pregnancy study. V is TRBV7-8 and J is TRBJ2-7, with TRBD1 matching 11 bases. Sequenced here: peripheral blood, sampled in the first trimester of pregnancy. For the CDR3, the DNA is TGTGCCAGCAGCTCTCCCCGGGACAGGGGGGGCCCCAACTCATTC. It yields the protein CASSSPRDRGGPNSF. Complete variable domain (other parts from reference TRBV7-8 and TRBJ2-7): GAGVSQSPRYKVAKRGQDVALRCDPISGHVSLFWYQQALGQGPEFLTYFQNEAQLDKSGLPSDRFFAERPEGSVSTLKIQRTQQEDSAVYLCASSSPRDRGGPNSFGPGTRLTVT.